The 32 T cell receptor beta chains reported below all come from one sample, sequenced in a study of T cell responses to AZD1222 COVID-19 vaccine. Measured with immunoSEQ multiplex PCR; TCRdb has only the in-frame clones, and not every one. The table has about 83,000 clones, roughly 90% seen once; the top ten hold roughly 4.8%. The sequences come from peripheral blood, collected on day 0 of MenACWY control vaccination. The source of these receptors is an adult in good health.

The gene calls are TRBV7-6 and TRBJ2-7; the match to TRBD2 covers 16 bases. This CDR3 contains 20 residues. The germline gives CDR1 SGHVS, CDR2 FNYEAQ. Trimming removed 1 base from V and 3 bases from J; junction bases left unmatched: 12. In DNA, the CDR3 is TGTGCCAGCAGCTTAGTCCACTCTTTGGGACTAGCGGGAGGGTTCTACGAGCAGTACTTC. It yields the protein CASSLVHSLGLAGGFYEQYF.

This chain uses TRBV11-2 with TRBJ2-1, with TRBD2 identical over 8 bases. The CDR3 length is 14 residues. Losses at the gene ends were 2 bases for V and 7 bases for J; bases not matched to a gene: 4. Germline CDR1 SGHAT, CDR2 FQNNGV. DNA for the CDR3: TGTGCCAGCAGCTTATCCTTAGCGGGGAATGAGCAGTTCTTC. As protein: CASSLSLAGNEQFF.

The chain joins TRBV9 to TRBJ1-1; the D is unclear. This CDR3 contains 15 residues. Trimming left V 3 bases short and J 4 bases short, with 16 bases between. CDR1 and CDR2 from the germline V gene are SGDLS and YYNGEE. The CDR3 nucleotides are TGTGCCAGCAGCGGGTGGTCGGGTGGGTTCACTGAAGCTTTCTTT. Translating it yields CASSGWSGGFTEAFF.

V and J are TRBV27 and TRBJ1-2; D possibly corresponds to TRBD1 (5 bases). Germline CDR1 MNHEY, CDR2 SMNVEV (reference sequence). The CDR3 spans 15 residues. With 7 bases removed from V and 3 bases from J, the gap between germline ends came to 18 bases. CDR3 in amino acids: CASTTEFGADYGYTF. CDR3 DNA: TGTGCCAGCACTACCGAATTCGGGGCCGACTATGGCTACACCTTC.

The chain couples TRBV10-3 to TRBJ1-3; 7 bases align to TRBD1. With V trimmed by 8 bases and J by 4 bases, 17 bases remained unmatched. Germline V CDR1 and CDR2: ENHRY, SYGVKD. This CDR3 contains 17 residues. The CDR3 nucleotides read TGTGCCATCCGACCAGGGGGTTTCCTCGACTTGGGAAACACCATATATTTT. Translating it yields CAIRPGGFLDLGNTIYF.

The V call is TRBV18, the J call TRBJ2-7, with D perhaps TRBD2 (5 bases). Germline V gene lookup returns CDR1 KGHSH and CDR2 LQKENI. The CDR3 spans 12 residues. Trimming took off 3 bases at V and 6 bases at J, with 9 bases between the two ends. CDR3 sequence: CASSPGGREQYF. The CDR3 bases are TGTGCCAGCTCACCCGGCGGGCGCGAGCAGTACTTC.

This sequence joins TRBV6-5 and TRBJ2-7; perhaps TRBD2 as D (5 bases). In germline, CDR1 is MNHEY, CDR2 SVGAGI. With 6 bases removed from V and 3 bases from J, the gap between germline ends came to 12 bases. CDR3 length: 13 residues. The CDR3, as DNA: TGTGCCAGCAGGAGAGGGCGATTCTACGAGCAGTACTTC. Encoded protein: CASRRGRFYEQYF.

This chain joins TRBV14 and TRBJ1-2, with 7 nucleotides matching TRBD1. Trimming took 6 bases from V and 7 from J; bases not matched to a gene: 11. The CDR3 has 14 amino acids. Germline CDR1 is SGHDN and CDR2 is FVKESK. CDR3 DNA sequence: TGTGCCAGCAGTCAGAACAGGGGACTCGGTGGCTACACCTTC. Protein sequence: CASSQNRGLGGYTF.

This chain joins TRBV15 and TRBJ1-2; D possibly corresponds to TRBD1 (5 bases). The CDR3 has 15 amino acids. V lost 0 bases and J 4 bases, leaving 12 bases between the germline ends. CDR1 and CDR2 from the germline V gene are LNHNV and YYDKDF (reference sequence). CDR3 nucleotides: TGTGCCACCAGCAGAGATTACCCAGGGCTCTATGGCTACACCTTC. This codes for CATSRDYPGLYGYTF.

V is TRBV7-9 and J is TRBJ2-6, with 7 bases fitting TRBD1. This CDR3 spans 14 amino acids. CDR1 and CDR2 from the germline V gene are SEHNR and FQNEAQ (reference sequence). In DNA, the CDR3 is TGTGGCCTTGGTAGGGGGCCTGGGGCCAACGTCCTGACTTTC. Translated, it gives CGLGRGPGANVLTF.

The J gene is TRBJ1-5, the V gene TRBV7-9; D gene uncertain. Germline V gene data show CDR1 as SEHNR and CDR2 as FQNEAQ (reference sequence). This CDR3 contains 14 residues. V dropped 5 bases and J dropped 1 base, with 9 bases sitting between them. Here the CDR3 reads CASSGGNSNQPQHF. The CDR3 bases are TGTGCCAGCAGCGGAGGCAACAGCAATCAGCCCCAGCATTTT.

The V gene is TRBV30, the J gene TRBJ2-5; D call uncertain. The length of the CDR3 is 15 residues. V was trimmed by 0 bases and J by 2 bases, leaving 13 bases between them. Germline V lookup: CDR1 GTSNPN, CDR2 SVGIG (reference sequence). The DNA of the CDR3 is TGTGCCTGGAGTGTGGGTGGCAGTTCACAAGAGACCCAGTACTTC. Its translation: CAWSVGGSSQETQYF.

The V call is TRBV28, the J call TRBJ2-3; D gene unclear. The CDR3 has 11 amino acids. The V end lost 2 bases, the J end lost 5 bases, and 2 bases lay between the germline ends. Germline values: CDR1 MDHEN, CDR2 SYDVKM. CDR3 loop: CASSLEDTQYF. In nucleotides, the CDR3 is TGTGCCAGCAGTTTAGAAGATACGCAGTATTTT.

CDR3 coding DNA: TGTGCCAGCAGTGAATGGGCCGAGGGAACTAATGAAAAACTGTTTTTT. Translation: CASSEWAEGTNEKLFF. V usage is TRBV2 and J usage is TRBJ1-4; the D is unclear. V was cut by 2 bases and J by 1 base, with 11 bases left in between. The CDR3 spans 16 residues. The germline V gene has CDR1 SNHLY and CDR2 FYNNEI.

The chain employs TRBV6-5 and TRBJ1-1, with D unresolved. Per the germline V gene, CDR1 is MNHEY and CDR2 is SVGAGI. V dropped 4 bases and J dropped 5 bases, with 14 bases sitting between them. There are 14 residues in the CDR3. The CDR3 loop is CASSSEIPRTEAFF. CDR3 coding DNA: TGTGCCAGCAGTTCCGAGATCCCAAGAACTGAAGCTTTCTTT.

The CDR3 DNA reads TGCGCCAGCAGCCGTGCCTCGGGAGTCCCCTACGAGCAGTACTTC. Its protein product is CASSRASGVPYEQYF. V gene TRBV4-3 combines with J gene TRBJ2-7, with TRBD2 as a possible D gene (6 bases). Per the germline V gene, CDR1 is LGHNA and CDR2 is YSLEER. This CDR3 region has 15 residues. The germline V and J ends were trimmed by 4 bases and 2 bases, with 15 bases remaining between them.

The chain couples TRBV5-4 to TRBJ2-2; D remains ambiguous. CDR1 and CDR2 from the germline V gene are SGHNT and YYREEE (reference sequence). Trimming took 3 bases from V and 5 from J, leaving 14 bases between them. The CDR3 is 15 amino acids. CDR3: CASSYADPRTGELFF. CDR3 in DNA: TGTGCCAGCAGCTATGCGGACCCGAGAACCGGGGAGCTGTTTTTT.

The chain recombines TRBV7-9 with TRBJ1-2, with D unresolved. V was shortened by 4 bases and J by 1 base, with 10 bases between the two germline ends. Looked up from germline, CDR1 is SEHNR and CDR2 is FQNEAQ (reference sequence). This CDR3 region has 14 residues. In DNA form, the CDR3 reads TGTGCCAGCAGCTGGTATTCATATAACTATGGCTACACCTTC. Translating it yields CASSWYSYNYGYTF.

The chain is built from TRBV7-3 and TRBJ1-3; D perhaps matches TRBD1 (5 bases). V was cut by 2 bases and J by 4 bases, with 15 bases left in between. The CDR3 length is 16 residues. Germline assignment: CDR1 SGHTA and CDR2 FQGTGA. The CDR3 is CASSLQSSGLGNTIYF. In nucleotides, the CDR3 is TGTGCCAGCAGCTTACAGAGCTCAGGGTTGGGAAACACCATATATTTT.

The genes are TRBV19 and TRBJ1-1; the D is unclear. The CDR3 runs to 12 residues. V lost 1 base and J lost 9, with 9 bases in between. CDR1 LNHDA and CDR2 SQIVND come from the germline V gene (reference sequence). DNA for the CDR3: TGTGCCAGTAGTATAGCCGGAGGGAAAGCTTTCTTT. This codes for CASSIAGGKAFF.

This clone appeared a single time. The chain employs TRBV5-6 and TRBJ1-1; D gene ambiguous. This CDR3 region has 15 residues. CDR1 and CDR2 (germline): SGHDT, YYEEEE. V gave up 3 bases and J gave up 1 base, with 13 bases separating them. CDR3 sequence (DNA): TGTGCCAGCAGCTGGTTATCGGACCAGAACACTGAAGCTTTCTTT. Encoded protein: CASSWLSDQNTEAFF. Supplemented by reference TRBV5-6 and TRBJ1-1, the full variable domain reads DAGVTQSPTHLIKTRGQQVTLRCSPKSGHDTVSWYQQALGQGPQFIFQYYEEEERQRGNFPDRFSGHQFPNYSSELNVNALLLGDSALYLCASSWLSDQNTEAFFGQGTRLTVV.

This chain uses TRBV19 with TRBJ2-7; 9 positions match TRBD1. The CDR3 spans 15 residues. The germline V gene encodes CDR1 LNHDA and CDR2 SQIVND (reference sequence). Unmatched junction bases numbered 10, after V lost 5 bases and J lost 5 bases. CDR3 amino acids: CASSSTGTGRHEQYF. Written as DNA, the CDR3 is TGTGCCAGTAGTTCTACCGGGACAGGGCGCCACGAGCAGTACTTC.

The chain carries TRBV11-2 and TRBJ1-2; 12 bases are shared with TRBD1. V was clipped by 1 base and J by 4 bases; unmatched bases: 4. Germline lookup yields CDR1 SGHAT and CDR2 FQNNGV. The CDR3 runs to 16 residues. For the CDR3, the DNA is TGTGCCAGCAGCTTAGCCGGGACAGGGGGCGTCTATGGCTACACCTTC. Translated, it gives CASSLAGTGGVYGYTF.

V is TRBV18 and J is TRBJ1-2, with D uncertain. The CDR3 runs to 15 residues. Deletions cut 0 bases from V and 4 bases from J, with 12 bases between. The germline CDR1 and CDR2 sequences are KGHSH and LQKENI. Here the CDR3 DNA reads TGTGCCAGCTCACCACCGCTGGGGTCGGCCTATGGCTACACCTTC. Residues: CASSPPLGSAYGYTF.

The rearrangement links TRBV27 to TRBJ1-2; 7 bases match TRBD1. Germline V gives CDR1 MNHEY, CDR2 SMNVEV (reference sequence). The length of the CDR3 is 12 residues. With V trimmed by 10 bases and J by 5 bases, 7 bases remained unmatched. CDR3 nucleotides: TGTGCCACCCTGAACAGGGGATATGGCTACACCTTC. As protein: CATLNRGYGYTF.

The V call is TRBV6-5, the J call TRBJ1-5, with D uncertain. From germline, CDR1 is MNHEY and CDR2 SVGAGI. This CDR3 has 16 amino acids. V was clipped by 0 bases and J by 0 bases, with 9 bases between them. CDR3 protein: CASSYSVRDSNQPQHF. The CDR3 DNA is TGTGCCAGCAGTTACTCAGTAAGGGATAGCAATCAGCCCCAGCATTTT.

The V call is TRBV6-6, the J call TRBJ1-3, with unresolved D. The CDR3 is 15 residues long. CDR1 is MNHNY, CDR2 SVGAGI, per germline (reference sequence). V shed 0 bases and J shed 4 bases, with 10 bases lying between them. The CDR3 sequence: CASSYSSTQGNTIYF. CDR3 coding DNA: TGTGCCAGCAGTTACTCCTCAACGCAGGGAAACACCATATATTTT.

The chain uses TRBV28 and TRBJ1-3; D is uncertain. The CDR3 totals 14 residues. Trimming shortened V by 8 bases and J by 4 bases, and 15 bases separated the two germline ends. The V gene's germline CDR1 is MDHEN and CDR2 SYDVKM. The CDR3 spells CASGSLGPGNTIYF. As DNA, the CDR3 is TGTGCCAGCGGGAGTCTCGGGCCCGGAAACACCATATATTTT.

This chain links TRBV19 with TRBJ2-1; no reliable D call. Trimming took 4 bases from V and 5 from J, leaving 6 bases between them. Per the germline V gene, CDR1 is LNHDA and CDR2 is SQIVND (reference sequence). The CDR3 has 12 residues. In nucleotides, the CDR3 is TGTGCCAGTAGTAATCTAAACAATGAGCAGTTCTTC. Protein: CASSNLNNEQFF.

This rearrangement joins TRBV11-2 to TRBJ2-5; 7 positions agree with TRBD2. CDR3 length equals 15 residues. The trim removed 5 bases at V and 3 bases at J, leaving 9 bases unmatched. Per the germline V gene, CDR1 is SGHAT and CDR2 is FQNNGV. In DNA, the CDR3 is TGTGCCAGCAGCACCCGGACTAGTCTAGAAGAGACCCAGTACTTC. This encodes CASSTRTSLEETQYF. The entire variable domain, with the rest obtained from reference TRBV11-2 and TRBJ2-5, is as follows: EAGVAQSPRYKIIEKRQSVAFWCNPISGHATLYWYQQILGQGPKLLIQFQNNGVVDDSQLPKDRFSAERLKGVDSTLKIQPAKLEDSAVYLCASSTRTSLEETQYFGPGTRLLVL.

This chain joins TRBV4-1 and TRBJ1-2, with D tentatively TRBD1 (6 bases). The V gene's germline CDR1 is MGHRA and CDR2 YSYEKL. Deletions cut 3 bases from V and 2 bases from J, with 10 bases between. The CDR3 contains 14 residues. CDR3 sequence (DNA): TGCGCCAGCAGCCAGAGGACAGAGAACTATGGCTACACCTTC. It is translated as CASSQRTENYGYTF.

The chain is built from TRBV25-1 and TRBJ1-2; 8 positions match TRBD1. The CDR3 runs to 11 residues. With 8 bases clipped from V and 10 bases from J, the junction kept 6 bases outside the gene matches. Germline CDR1 MGHDK, CDR2 SYGVNS. The CDR3 sequence is CASGQTGDYTF. CDR3 sequence (DNA): TGTGCCAGCGGGCAGACAGGGGACTACACCTTC.